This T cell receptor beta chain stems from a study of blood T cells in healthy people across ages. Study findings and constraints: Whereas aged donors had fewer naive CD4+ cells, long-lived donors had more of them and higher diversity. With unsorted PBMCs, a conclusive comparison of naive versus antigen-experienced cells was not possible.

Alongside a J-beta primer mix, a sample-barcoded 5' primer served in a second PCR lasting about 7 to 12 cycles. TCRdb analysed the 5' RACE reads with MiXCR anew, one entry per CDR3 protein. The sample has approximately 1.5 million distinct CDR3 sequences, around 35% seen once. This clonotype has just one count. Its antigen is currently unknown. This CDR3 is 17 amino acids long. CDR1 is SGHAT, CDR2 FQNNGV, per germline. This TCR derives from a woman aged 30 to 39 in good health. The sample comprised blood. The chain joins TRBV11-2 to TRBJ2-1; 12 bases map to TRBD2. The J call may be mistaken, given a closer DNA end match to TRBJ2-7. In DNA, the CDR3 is TGTGCCAGCAGCTCGGGACTAGCGGGCGAGGCCTACAATGAGCAGTACTTC. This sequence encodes CASSSGLAGEAYNEQYF.